A selection of T cell receptor beta chains follows, all from one sample in a study of blood T cell repertoires in COVID-19. Method: immunoSEQ multiplex PCR; TCRdb's copy keeps in-frame clones and lacks some. The sample has fewer than 400,000 clones; 85% to 95% are singletons. The sequenced sample was PBMCs or T cells enriched from blood (not recorded which). Receptors were obtained from a woman aged 30 to 39 who had been exposed to COVID-19. The conserved cysteine and the conserved F or W are not part of the CDR3 here. The order of the fields is V gene, J gene, CDR3 protein.

v_call: TRBV19
j_call: TRBJ1-4
cdr3_aa: ASRLQGANEKLF

v_call: TRBV4-3
j_call: TRBJ2-7
cdr3_aa: ASSQGKTGRDPPDEQY

v_call: TRBV27
j_call: TRBJ1-1
cdr3_aa: ASSFSRAVEAF

v_call: TRBV5-4
j_call: TRBJ1-1
cdr3_aa: ASSSSGHGAF

v_call: TRBV5-4
j_call: TRBJ2-1
cdr3_aa: ASSLDRDHSYNEQF

v_call: TRBV5-1
j_call: TRBJ1-3
cdr3_aa: ASTTGRAFGNTIY

v_call: TRBV5-1
j_call: TRBJ1-2
cdr3_aa: ASSLARDRRYDYGYT

v_call: TRBV4-1
j_call: TRBJ1-6
cdr3_aa: ASSPRHNNSPLH

v_call: TRBV7-2
j_call: TRBJ2-3
cdr3_aa: ASSLAPQFSSTDTQY

v_call: TRBV7-9
j_call: TRBJ1-4
cdr3_aa: ASRESASTNEKLF

v_call: TRBV15
j_call: TRBJ1-4
cdr3_aa: ATSRDTGQGSEKLF